This T cell receptor beta chain was documented in a study of T cell responses to AZD1222 COVID-19 vaccine. Study conclusions and caveats: Clonal diversity was possibly underestimated; the donors were predominantly white British and more often female. Only a handful of people who got AZD1222 tested seropositive at baseline.

Whether given at about 4 or about 12 weeks, second doses were pooled. About this clone: No antigen is known for it.

TCRdb's table, derived via immunoSEQ multiplex PCR, lists solely in-frame clones and lacks some. Of 120,000 or so clones listed, approximately 90% are singletons. Germline V CDR1 and CDR2: SGHVS, FNYEAQ. The CDR3 sequence is 11 residues long. Trimming took off 1 base at V and 9 bases at J, with 4 bases between the two ends. This specimen consisted of peripheral blood, obtained 28 days after the second AZD1222 dose. The chain links TRBV7-6 to TRBJ2-1; no clear D gene. This clonotype was obtained from an adult who received the AZD1222 COVID-19 vaccine. The CDR3 here is CASSLVPEQFF. In DNA form, the CDR3 reads TGTGCCAGCAGCTTAGTTCCTGAGCAGTTCTTC.